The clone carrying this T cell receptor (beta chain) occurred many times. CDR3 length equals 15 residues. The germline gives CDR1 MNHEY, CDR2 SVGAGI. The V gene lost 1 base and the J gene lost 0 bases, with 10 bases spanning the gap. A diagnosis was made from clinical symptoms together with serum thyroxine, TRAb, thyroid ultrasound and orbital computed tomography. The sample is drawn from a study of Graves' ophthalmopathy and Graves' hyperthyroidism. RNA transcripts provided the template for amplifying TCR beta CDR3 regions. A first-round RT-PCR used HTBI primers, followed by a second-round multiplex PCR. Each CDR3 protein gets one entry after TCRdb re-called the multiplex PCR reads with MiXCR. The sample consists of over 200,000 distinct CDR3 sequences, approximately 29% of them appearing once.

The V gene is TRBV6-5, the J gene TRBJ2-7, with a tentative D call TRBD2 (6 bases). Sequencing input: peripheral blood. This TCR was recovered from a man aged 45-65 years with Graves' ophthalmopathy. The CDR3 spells CASSYWDGSSYEQYF. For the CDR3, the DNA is TGTGCCAGCAGTTACTGGGACGGGAGCTCCTACGAGCAGTACTTC.